This section outlines one TCR beta chain sequence together with its context. The antigen is not known. This entry comes from a study of identifying expanded T cells in peripheral blood. This CDR3 has 19 residues. Trimming removed 4 bases at V and 1 base at J, with 24 bases between. Germline V gene lookup returns CDR1 SGHTA and CDR2 FQGTGA. Repertoires were generated with immunoSEQ multiplex PCR, while TCRdb's copy carries only in-frame clones and drops some. Among nearly 60,000 clones listed, about nine tenths were seen once. Study-level points and caveats: About 1.2 clones differed between technical replicates, versus roughly 16 and 20 over time.

During the collection period, no donor immune events like infections were recorded. The rearrangement uses TRBV7-3 and TRBJ2-3; D might be TRBD2 (5 bases). Material for sequencing was blood. The receptor's source is a person aged 18 to 70 in good health. The CDR3 nucleotides are TGTGCCAGCAGCTCCCAGGAGGAGTCCAGGATTAGGGGCACAGATACGCAGTATTTT. This encodes CASSSQEESRIRGTDTQYF. The complete variable domain, with remaining parts taken from reference TRBV7-3 and TRBJ2-3, reads GAGVSQTPSNKVTEKGKYVELRCDPISGHTALYWYRQSLGQGPEFLIYFQGTGAADDSGLPNDRFFAVRPEGSVSTLKIQRTERGDSAVYLCASSSQEESRIRGTDTQYFGPGTRLTVL.